The sequence of this T cell receptor beta chain was determined in a study of shared T cell receptors in the human thymus (dated by TCRdb to the early 2020s). Broadly, across the study: The study examined how self-reactive, shared T-cell receptor alpha chains are generated in the human thymus.

V lost 6 bases and J lost 0 bases, and the count of bases not matched to a germline gene is 11. CDR1 and CDR2 are read off the germline V gene as MDHEN and SYDVKM. From cysteine to phenylalanine, the CDR3 is 16 amino acids long. Only the CDR3 DNA is retained, 48 bases long and in frame from the first base. Receptor libraries were prepared by the immunoSEQ multiplex PCR assay. TCRdb's version of the immuneACCESS table is confined to in-frame rearrangements and falls short of the full clone set. An unresolved V gene accounts for under half of the shortfall where checked; the remainder is of unknown origin. Here the sample has some 400,000 clones; approximately 95% occur a single time. In total, the top ten clones hold roughly 0.02% of the sample. The count of this clone is one. Its antigen is still unknown. Qualities for individual bases were not recorded, and no much larger clone is one base off.

The receptor chain draws on TRBV28 and TRBJ2-7; 7 bases in the middle match TRBD1. Sequencing was carried out using thymocytes. This clonotype originated in a human donor. The nucleotide sequence is TGTGCCAGCAGCAACCATTCCGGGACAGACTCCTACGAGCAGTACTTC. Its amino acids are CASSNHSGTDSYEQYF.